The 30 T cell receptor beta chains listed next were all sequenced from one sample in a study of neurological immune-mediated disorders. TCRdb reanalysed the 5' RACE reads using MiXCR and keeps one entry per CDR3 protein. The sample gives fewer than 35,000 distinct CDR3 sequences, approximately 4.2% of which show up once; about 21% is in the top ten. Sequenced sample: PBMCs. These receptors all come from a man younger than 35 in good health.

This clonotype was counted at least ten times. This chain joins TRBV9 and TRBJ1-4; TRBD1 is a possible D gene (5 bases). The V and J ends lost 5 bases and 7 bases respectively, with 18 bases between them. Looked up from germline, CDR1 is SGDLS and CDR2 is YYNGEE. This CDR3 comprises 15 residues. CDR3 bases: TGTGCCAGCAGTCCAACGCCCCAGGGTGGTGAAAAACTGTTTTTT. Encoded protein: CASSPTPQGGEKLFF.

This clonotype appeared many times. In DNA, the CDR3 is TGCGCCAGCAGCACCGGGACAGACCGTAGGAAGACACAAGAGACCCAGTACTTC. Protein sequence: CASSTGTDRRKTQETQYF. J is TRBJ2-5 and V is TRBV5-1, with TRBD1 matching 7 bases. V was clipped by 4 bases and J by 2 bases; unmatched bases: 17. The V gene's germline CDR1 is SGHRS and CDR2 YFSETQ. This CDR3 is built from 18 residues.

At least ten counts were recorded for this clonotype. The chain has TRBV20-1 and TRBJ2-4; 10 nucleotides agree with TRBD2. V lost 5 bases, J lost 4 bases, and 8 bases stayed unmatched. The CDR3 contains 15 residues. The germline V gene has CDR1 DFQATT and CDR2 SNEGSKA (reference sequence). For the CDR3, the DNA is TGCAGTGCTCGAAGCGGGGGGGCATCAAAAAACATTCAGTACTTC. Protein product: CSARSGGASKNIQYF.

By its share, this clonotype is medium-sized (0.01 to 0.1%). V usage is TRBV6-5 and J usage is TRBJ1-2; 10 bases are shared with TRBD1. This CDR3 has 16 residues. Germline V gives CDR1 MNHEY, CDR2 SVGAGI. V lost 5 bases to trimming and J lost 5 bases; unmatched junction nucleotides: 11. The CDR3 sequence: CASSKVVGTGVYGYTF. The DNA for the CDR3 is TGTGCCAGCAGTAAGGTGGTCGGGACAGGGGTTTATGGCTACACCTTC.

This clonotype was seen only a few times. The chain links TRBV4-1 to TRBJ2-6, with D tentatively TRBD1 (6 bases). V was trimmed by 1 base and J by 10 bases, leaving 14 bases between them. The CDR3 loop spans 15 amino acids. In germline, CDR1 is MGHRA, CDR2 YSYEKL. CDR3 amino acids: CASSQARQGQNVLTF. CDR3 nucleotide sequence: TGCGCCAGCAGCCAAGCGAGGCAGGGACAAAACGTCCTGACTTTC.

This clonotype was seen many times. J is TRBJ2-5 and V is TRBV6-5; D is possibly TRBD1 (6 bases). Germline loops: CDR1 MNHEY, CDR2 SVGAGI. Trimming pared 3 bases from V and 4 bases from J, leaving 12 bases between. The CDR3 length is 14 residues. The CDR3 here is CASSYRGFGETQYF. Written as DNA, the CDR3 is TGTGCCAGCAGTTATAGGGGGTTTGGAGAGACCCAGTACTTC.

This clonotype has ten or more counts. This chain links TRBV12-3 or TRBV12-4 with TRBJ2-7; 14 nucleotides match TRBD2. The V and J ends lost 7 bases and 2 bases, in that order; junction bases with no gene match: 4. The CDR3 loop spans 15 amino acids. CDR3 DNA: TGTGCCAGCAACACGGGACTAGCGGGGGCCTACGAGCAGTACTTC. As protein: CASNTGLAGAYEQYF.

This clonotype has a count of ten or more. The CDR3 is CASSLVWEGYGYTF. CDR3 bases: TGCGCCAGCAGCTTGGTCTGGGAGGGCTATGGCTACACCTTC. V is TRBV5-1 and J is TRBJ1-2, with D uncertain. V lost 0 bases and J 4 bases, leaving 10 bases between the germline ends. This CDR3 region has 14 residues. The germline CDR1 and CDR2 sequences are SGHRS and YFSETQ. Based on the CDR3 plus reference TRBV5-1 and TRBJ1-2, the full variable domain is KAGVTQTPRYLIKTRGQQVTLSCSPISGHRSVSWYQQTPGQGLQFLFEYFSETQRNKGNFPGRFSGRQFSNSRSEMNVSTLELGDSALYLCASSLVWEGYGYTFGSGTRLTVV.

Many counts were recorded for this clonotype. The chain links TRBV20-1 to TRBJ2-2; D perhaps matches TRBD1 (6 bases). The V end lost 8 bases, the J end lost 1 base, and 11 bases lay between the germline ends. CDR1 and CDR2 from the germline V gene are DFQATT and SNEGSKA (reference sequence). The CDR3 covers 13 residues. CDR3 protein: CSTTTGNTGELFF. CDR3 coding DNA: TGCAGTACAACGACAGGGAACACCGGGGAGCTGTTTTTT.

This clonotype was picked up many times. This chain links TRBV12-3 or TRBV12-4 with TRBJ1-4; 7 bases agree with TRBD1. The CDR3 runs to 13 residues. J was trimmed by 7 bases and V by 6 bases; bases with no gene match: 5. This chain's CDR3 is CASSAGQLEKLFF. CDR3 DNA sequence: TGTGCCAGCAGCGCGGGACAGCTTGAAAAACTGTTTTTT.

This clonotype was detected many times. The gene calls are TRBV6-5 and TRBJ2-3; D might be TRBD2 (5 bases). The CDR3 consists of 12 residues. With 6 bases removed from V and 6 bases from J, the gap between germline ends came to 10 bases. Germline V gene sequence: CDR1 MNHEY, CDR2 SVGAGI. CDR3 nucleotide sequence: TGTGCCAGCAGCCCGACGGGGGATACGCAGTATTTT. It translates to CASSPTGDTQYF.

This clonotype was counted ten times or more. Here the CDR3 DNA reads TGTGCCAGCATCTCGGGACACTACAACACTGAAGCTTTCTTT. This sequence encodes CASISGHYNTEAFF. The chain couples TRBV12-3 or TRBV12-4 to TRBJ1-1; weak D call: TRBD1 (6 bases). V was cut by 7 bases and J by 2 bases, with 14 bases left in between. The CDR3 sequence is 14 residues long.

The J gene is TRBJ2-1, the V gene TRBV5-1, with TRBD2 matching over 13 bases. The CDR3 spans 15 residues. V was clipped by 0 bases and J by 9 bases; unmatched bases: 3. Germline V gives CDR1 SGHRS, CDR2 YFSETQ. CDR3 nucleotide sequence: TGCGCCAGCAGCTTGGGGACTAGCGGGAGTAGTGAGCAGTTCTTC. It encodes CASSLGTSGSSEQFF.

Ten or more counts support this clonotype. The chain is built from TRBV29-1 and TRBJ1-2; 10 bases match TRBD1. CDR1 and CDR2 from the germline V gene are SQVTM and ANQGSEA. Trimming at V came to 3 bases and at J to 8 bases, leaving 6 bases not matched to a gene. The CDR3 has 13 amino acids. The CDR3 DNA is TGCAGCGTTGAGGCGACGACAGGGGGCGGCTACACCTTC. It is translated as CSVEATTGGGYTF. The complete variable domain, with remaining parts taken from reference TRBV29-1 and TRBJ1-2, reads SAVISQKPSRDICQRGTSLTIQCQVDSQVTMMFWYRQQPGQSLTLIATANQGSEATYESGFVIDKFPISRPNLTFSTLTVSNMSPEDSSIYLCSVEATTGGGYTFGSGTRLTVV.

This clonotype was recorded at least ten times. V gene TRBV6-5 combines with J gene TRBJ1-3, with D possibly TRBD1 on 6 matching bases. In germline, CDR1 is MNHEY, CDR2 SVGAGI. The V and J ends lost 2 bases and 4 bases respectively, with 15 bases between them. CDR3 length: 16 residues. The CDR3 nucleotides are TGTGCCAGCAGTTACCAGGACAGTCCTGTGGGAAACACCATATATTTT. Translation gives CASSYQDSPVGNTIYF.

This clonotype was observed many times. The rearrangement joins TRBV21-1 to TRBJ1-5. TRBV21-1 is deemed a pseudogene. The length of the CDR3 is 16 residues. DNA for the CDR3: TGTGCCAGCAGCAAACAGGCTATCTATAGCAATCAGCCCCAGCATTTT. Its translation is CASSKQAIYSNQPQHF.

This clonotype was seen at least ten times. The V gene is TRBV10-3, the J gene TRBJ2-1; TRBD1 agrees at 11 bases. J was trimmed by 5 bases and V by 6 bases; bases with no gene match: 3. CDR3 length: 14 amino acids. CDR1 and CDR2 from the germline V gene are ENHRY and SYGVKD. The CDR3 DNA follows: TGTGCCATCAGGGGGGGACAGGGGGACAATGAGCAGTTCTTC. This sequence encodes CAIRGGQGDNEQFF.

This clonotype was counted at least ten times. The chain is built from TRBV27 and TRBJ1-2; 10 nucleotides line up with TRBD1. With 8 bases clipped from V and 1 base from J, the junction kept 1 base outside the gene matches. In germline, CDR1 is MNHEY, CDR2 SMNVEV (reference sequence). The CDR3 contains 13 residues. The CDR3 sequence: CASWDRGNYGYTF. CDR3 nucleotide sequence: TGTGCCAGCTGGGACAGGGGTAACTATGGCTACACCTTC.

This clonotype appeared many times. The genes are TRBV6-1 and TRBJ2-2, with D unclear. Germline V gene data show CDR1 as MNHNS and CDR2 as SASEGT. The CDR3 runs 14 residues. Trimming stripped 4 bases from V and 4 bases from J, with 10 bases between. This CDR3 is CASSVLSSTGELFF. The CDR3 DNA follows: TGTGCCAGCAGTGTTCTCTCAAGCACCGGGGAGCTGTTTTTT.

Ten or more counts support this clonotype. V and J are TRBV6-4 and TRBJ2-1; D not resolved. V lost 3 bases and J 5 bases, leaving 11 bases between the germline ends. From germline, CDR1 is MRHNA and CDR2 SNTAGT. The CDR3 runs to 14 residues. The CDR3 nucleotides read TGTGCCAGCAGTGAACGGACGGAAGACAATGAGCAGTTCTTC. As protein: CASSERTEDNEQFF.

This clonotype was observed at least ten times. This rearrangement joins TRBV5-1 to TRBJ2-2; TRBD1 or TRBD2 may be the D gene (5 bases each). This CDR3 spans 12 amino acids. Germline V lookup: CDR1 SGHRS, CDR2 YFSETQ. The germline V and J ends were trimmed by 4 bases and 10 bases, with 11 bases remaining between them. The DNA for the CDR3 is TGCGCCAGCAGCCGGGACCTCCAGGAGCTGTTTTTT. The encoded protein is CASSRDLQELFF.

As to this clonotype: A read error may explain this, as a much larger clone is one base away. CDR3 nucleotides: TGTGCCAGCAGCCCTGTGCCCGGGGAGCTGTTTTTT. Encoded protein: CASSPVPGELFF. The gene calls are TRBV12-3 or TRBV12-4 and TRBJ2-2; D not certain. This CDR3 spans 12 amino acids. V was cut by 6 bases and J by 6 bases, with 8 bases left in between.

This clonotype was seen at least ten times. The rearrangement uses TRBV7-3 and TRBJ2-1; the D is unclear. The CDR3 sequence is 13 residues long. V dropped 5 bases and J dropped 10 bases, with 15 bases sitting between them. Germline CDR1 and CDR2: SGHTA and FQGTGA. Here the CDR3 DNA reads TGTGCCAGCAGCGCAGGCCCGGTCTCGGAGCAGTTCTTC. This codes for CASSAGPVSEQFF.

This clonotype was seen repeatedly, ten times or more. V is TRBV28 and J is TRBJ1-1; perhaps TRBD1 as D (6 bases). Trimming left V 6 bases short and J 4 bases short, with 18 bases between. The CDR3 extends over 15 amino acids. CDR1 and CDR2 from the germline V gene are MDHEN and SYDVKM. CDR3 DNA: TGTGCCAGCAGGGTCACAGGGCTCAAGGGCACTGAAGCTTTCTTT. Protein sequence: CASRVTGLKGTEAFF. The whole variable domain, remainder taken from reference TRBV28 and TRBJ1-1, is DVKVTQSSRYLVKRTGEKVFLECVQDMDHENMFWYRQDPGLGLRLIYFSYDVKMKEKGDIPEGYSVSREKKERFSLILESASTNQTSMYLCASRVTGLKGTEAFFGQGTRLTVV.

J is TRBJ1-2 and V is TRBV3-1; 7 nucleotides align to TRBD2. The J call could be wrong; TRBJ2-7 is a better fit for the DNA end. Germline V gene sequence: CDR1 LGHDT, CDR2 YNNKEL (reference sequence). CDR3 length: 14 residues. CDR3 nucleotides: TGTGCCAGCAGCCAAGACGGACTAGTGGGGGAGCAGTACTTC. It is translated as CASSQDGLVGEQYF.

This clonotype was seen a few times. The chain couples TRBV20-1 to TRBJ2-1; 10 nucleotides match TRBD2. The CDR3 has 15 amino acids. The J segment lost 4 bases and the V segment lost 0 bases, leaving 3 bases of the junction unmatched. Germline CDR1 DFQATT, CDR2 SNEGSKA (reference sequence). The CDR3 DNA is TGCAGTGCTAGAGATTCTAGCGGGGGATACAATGAGCAGTTCTTC. This sequence encodes CSARDSSGGYNEQFF.

In its sample, this clonotype was seen many times. CDR3 residues: CASSLGLAGEQETQYF. The CDR3 DNA follows: TGTGCCAGCAGCTTGGGACTAGCGGGGGAACAAGAGACCCAGTACTTC. The V call is TRBV7-2, the J call TRBJ2-5, with 14 bases aligning to TRBD2. The CDR3 has 16 residues. V was pared by 3 bases and J by 2 bases, with 2 bases of the junction left unmatched. Germline V gene data show CDR1 as SGHTA and CDR2 as FQGNSA. Full variable domain (rest looked up from reference TRBV7-2 and TRBJ2-5): GAGVSQSPSNKVTEKGKDVELRCDPISGHTALYWYRQSLGQGLEFLIYFQGNSAPDKSGLPSDRFSAERTGGSVSTLTIQRTQQEDSAVYLCASSLGLAGEQETQYFGPGTRLLVL.

At least ten counts were recorded for this clonotype. This chain connects TRBV5-5 to TRBJ1-4; maybe TRBD1 (5 bases). CDR3 length: 14 amino acids. Germline assignment: CDR1 SGHKS and CDR2 YYEKEE (reference sequence). Trimming pared 3 bases from V and 8 bases from J, leaving 14 bases between. The CDR3 region is CASSYGAVREKLFF. The CDR3, as DNA: TGTGCCAGCAGCTATGGGGCCGTTAGGGAAAAACTGTTTTTT.

V usage is TRBV3-1 and J usage is TRBJ2-7, with 9 bases lining up with TRBD1. The V gene end was trimmed by 8 bases and the J gene end by 2 bases; junction bases not matched to a gene: 10. Germline V gene data show CDR1 as LGHDT and CDR2 as YNNKEL (reference sequence). The length of the CDR3 is 15 residues. The CDR3 nucleotides read TGTGCCAGCCGAGAAACAGGGGGCCCAGCCTACGAGCAGTACTTC. It codes for CASRETGGPAYEQYF.

Many counts were recorded for this clonotype. The V and J genes are TRBV5-1 and TRBJ2-5, with D tentatively TRBD1 or TRBD2 (6 bases each). Per the germline V gene, CDR1 is SGHRS and CDR2 is YFSETQ. Trimming cost V 1 base and J 3 bases, with 13 bases left between them. The CDR3 extends over 15 amino acids. In DNA, the CDR3 is TGCGCCAGCAGCTTGTACGCAGGGGAGGAAGAGACCCAGTACTTC. It translates to CASSLYAGEEETQYF.